This TCR beta chain emerged from a study of response to subunit inactivated influenza vaccine. Study-level results: Every seasonal influenza vaccination brings in few new T cells, the authors suggested.

This clonotype was detected a few times. The antigen remains unidentified. TCRdb recomputed calls from the RT-PCR reads with MiXCR, one row per CDR3 protein. The sample holds fewer than 700,000 distinct CDR3 sequences, roughly 13% seen once. This CDR3 region has 17 residues. Germline V lookup: CDR1 LGHNA, CDR2 YSLEER. V shed 1 base, J shed 5 bases, and the junction held 11 bases outside the gene matches. Sequenced material: PBMCs from blood, taken 40 to 50 days after vaccination. The gene calls are TRBV4-3 and TRBJ2-3, with 8 bases matching TRBD2. This clonotype originated in a man in his fifties or sixties who received an inactivated influenza vaccine. The CDR3 coding sequence is TGCGCCAGCAGCCAAGGGGGAGCGGGAGAAGCGAAAGATACGCAGTATTTT. It codes for CASSQGGAGEAKDTQYF.